This paragraph reports one T cell receptor beta chain. Study processing details: Counts of nucleated cells, estimated from reference gene primer amplification, were obtained. Clones were read by immunoSEQ multiplex PCR, and TCRdb kept only the in-frame ones, dropping some. V and J calls and clone size are given by that table; D and trimming were obtained from the DNA. The top ten clones hold 3.5% to 4.5% of a sample with approximately 90,000 clones, approximately 83% of them seen once. Between the trimmed V and J ends, which lost 4 bases and 1 base, there was a span of 7 bases. Germline assignment: CDR1 SGHAT and CDR2 FQNNGV. This CDR3 has 13 amino acids. This entry is derived from a study of blood T cell repertoires in COVID-19. Background on the study: Some COVID-19 samples were acute and others convalescent; all came from the United States, Italy and Spain. Sources were T cells, B-cell-depleted T cells, or PBMCs; the material itself was cDNA or gDNA.

The sequencing sample was made of peripheral blood. This TCR derives from a man aged 55 to 70 with acute or convalescent COVID-19. The chain is built from TRBV11-2 and TRBJ1-2; no definite D call. The CDR3 sequence is CASSSGVNYGYTF. CDR3 bases: TGTGCCAGCAGCTCCGGGGTTAACTATGGCTACACCTTC.